The 10 T cell receptor beta chains given below trace back to one sample, sequenced in a study of blood T cell repertoires in COVID-19. The method was immunoSEQ multiplex PCR; TCRdb's version includes in-frame clones alone and lacks a portion of them. Of over 200,000 clones in the sample, approximately 86% were seen once. The sequenced material came from peripheral blood. The receptors come from a woman aged 25-40 years who had recovered from COVID-19.

The chain joins TRBV11-1 to TRBJ1-1; TRBD1 matches at 7 bases. V lost 5 bases to trimming and J lost 11 bases; unmatched junction nucleotides: 14. The CDR3 totals 14 residues. Germline V gene lookup returns CDR1 SGHAT and CDR2 FQDESV (reference sequence). CDR3 DNA sequence: TGTGCCAGCAGCCCACGACAGGGAAGAATCGGCGCTTTCTTT. Protein sequence: CASSPRQGRIGAFF.

The chain employs TRBV4-3 and TRBJ2-1; 8 bases are shared with TRBD1. The CDR3 contains 17 residues. The germline V gene encodes CDR1 LGHNA and CDR2 YSLEER. V dropped 3 bases and J dropped 0; count of bases not matched to a gene: 7. In nucleotides, the CDR3 is TGCGCCAGCAGCCATTCCAGGACAGGGAGCTCCTACAATGAGCAGTTCTTC. This codes for CASSHSRTGSSYNEQFF.

The CDR3 loop is CATSSPGLLVNTEAFF. CDR3 sequence (DNA): TGTGCCACCAGCTCACCGGGACTACTTGTGAACACTGAAGCTTTCTTT. V usage is TRBV15 and J usage is TRBJ1-1; maybe TRBD1 (5 bases). V was pared by 5 bases and J by 0 bases, with 16 bases between. CDR3 length: 16 amino acids. Germline loops: CDR1 LNHNV, CDR2 YYDKDF (reference sequence).

As for this clone: One end of the junction fails to match germline, which may point to a read error. The chain is built from TRBV20-1 and TRBJ1-1, with D perhaps TRBD1 (6 bases). Germline V gene sequence: CDR1 DFQATT, CDR2 SNEGSKA (reference sequence). This CDR3 comprises 11 residues. For the CDR3, the DNA is TGCAGTGCAAAGACGGGGGGCCAACCCTACTTT. It specifies CSAKTGGQPYF.

The V gene is TRBV7-9, the J gene TRBJ1-1, with no clear D. Germline CDR1 is SEHNR and CDR2 is FQNEAQ (reference sequence). The CDR3 covers 12 residues. Trimming stripped 1 base from V and 8 bases from J, with 8 bases between. CDR3 residues: CASSLGPVEAFF. The CDR3 DNA follows: TGTGCCAGCAGCTTAGGGCCTGTGGAAGCTTTCTTT.

The chain couples TRBV5-6 to TRBJ1-6; D gene ambiguous. With 4 bases removed from V and 8 bases from J, the gap between germline ends came to 16 bases. Per germline, CDR1 SGHDT and CDR2 YYEEEE. This CDR3 is built from 15 residues. CDR3 nucleotide sequence: TGTGCCAGCAGCCCTATGCAGGCAGATGATTCACCCCTCCACTTT. Its protein product is CASSPMQADDSPLHF.

The chain has TRBV7-6 and TRBJ2-1; 13 bases line up with TRBD2. Germline-derived CDR1 and CDR2 are SGHVS and FNYEAQ. The CDR3 has 18 residues. With 5 bases clipped from V and 4 bases from J, the junction kept 11 bases outside the gene matches. DNA of the CDR3: TGTGCCAGCAGCAAGACTAGCGGGGGGTACCAAACGTACAATGAGCAGTTCTTC. Protein: CASSKTSGGYQTYNEQFF.

The gene calls are TRBV12-3 or TRBV12-4 and TRBJ1-3; D is undetermined. The V and J ends lost 8 bases and 4 bases respectively, with 9 bases between them. The CDR3 spans 12 residues. In DNA form, the CDR3 reads TGTGCCAGCGGAGAGTCCGGAAACACCATATATTTT. It encodes CASGESGNTIYF.

This clone was counted a single time. V and J are TRBV6-2 or TRBV6-3 and TRBJ2-5; 16 bases agree with TRBD2. The CDR3 spans 20 residues. J lost 5 bases, V lost 2 bases, and 14 bases had no gene match. The V gene's germline CDR1 is MNHEY and CDR2 SVGEGT. CDR3 sequence: CASSYQGLAGGFVSDETQYF. The CDR3 DNA sequence: TGTGCCAGCAGTTACCAGGGACTAGCGGGGGGGTTTGTGAGTGACGAGACCCAGTACTTC.

The chain employs TRBV6-5 and TRBJ2-1; 7 bases line up with TRBD2. The CDR3 is 14 amino acids. Trimming removed 6 bases from V and 5 bases from J; junction bases left unmatched: 7. CDR1 and CDR2 from the germline V gene are MNHEY and SVGAGI. CDR3 DNA: TGTGCCAGCAGAGAGCGGGGCAACCACAATGAGCAGTTCTTC. The encoded protein is CASRERGNHNEQFF.